This is a list of T cell receptor beta chains from one sample in a study of blood T cell repertoires in COVID-19. Method: immunoSEQ multiplex PCR; TCRdb's copy keeps in-frame clones and lacks some. The sample carries roughly 290,000 clones, roughly nine tenths recorded once. Specimen: PBMCs or T cells enriched from blood (not recorded which). All receptors derive from a woman in her thirties or forties who had recovered from COVID-19. Each CDR3 is given with its conserved first and last residue. A D gene is named only where the DNA matches it firmly. Part of the rows lack a size; the others show once, few, many or a class for expanded clones.

>TRBV6-5|TRBD1|-
CASSRSGTGTGYTF
>TRBV2|-|-
CASSDDRYNEQFF
>TRBV2|TRBD2|-
CATSRTSGLNEQFF
>TRBV12-3/TRBV12-4|-|-
CASSIDGSGYTF
>TRBV30|-|-
CAWIQVRVGTEAFF
>TRBV3-1/TRBV3-2|-|-
CASSQSGLSPYEQYF
>TRBV18|-|-
CASSPTTENTEAFF
>TRBV11-2|TRBD2|once
CASSLLRTSGGIIAGELFF
>TRBV7-6|TRBD2|once
CASSLEGGRAYEQYF
>TRBV15|TRBD1|-
CATSRGQGVGNTEAFF
>TRBV5-8|-|-
CASSFGTLVQPGTDTQYF
>TRBV3-1/TRBV3-2|-|-
CASSPDGDGELFF
>TRBV7-3|TRBD1|-
CAGWTGYNEQFF
>TRBV3-1/TRBV3-2|-|-
CASSQEGDFTDTQYF
>TRBV15|-|-
CATSRSPRPYNEQFF
>TRBV18|-|once
CASSPSLSGANVLTF
>TRBV12-3/TRBV12-4|-|-
CASSLTVNYGYTF
>TRBV4-1|-|-
CASSQDPALGRDGYTF
>TRBV14|-|-
CASSQDFGSLHTDTQYF
>TRBV6-5|-|once
CASRHRGLDYNEQFF
>TRBV18|-|-
CASSPEGSYGYTF
>TRBV18|-|-
CASSPRTSEETQYF
>TRBV21-1|-|-
CASRITGVSLNSPLHF
>TRBV7-2|TRBD1|-
CASSLQGSSGANVLTF
>TRBV25-1|TRBD1|-
CASSDRGPGYGYTF
>TRBV19|-|-
CASSIGLRDRYFLQEQYF
>TRBV2|-|-
CASSGIGGRSGYTF
>TRBV6-5|-|-
CASRKQGPREQFF
>TRBV19|TRBD1|-
CASSIPGRGLGQPQHF
>TRBV23-1|-|-
CAIKLKTPVPSNTEAFF
>TRBV6-5|-|-
CASSSQAYNSPLHF
>TRBV30|TRBD2|-
CAWSAGLANTGELFF
>TRBV5-4|-|-
CASSLGGAGNTIYF
>TRBV28|TRBD1|-
CASSGQGRSYGYTF
>TRBV3-1/TRBV3-2|TRBD2|-
CASSQGGSGGFTDTQYF
>TRBV30|-|-
CAWSVQLDEQFF
>TRBV12-5|TRBD2|-
CASGKGLAGGLPYEQYF
>TRBV3-1/TRBV3-2|TRBD2|-
CASGTGLAVTGELFF
>TRBV5-6|-|-
CASSLASGAGVLNSPLHF
>TRBV20-1|TRBD1|once
CSASTGGWEVNTEAFF
>TRBV5-1|TRBD1|-
CASSLVGQGTETQYF
>TRBV11-1|TRBD1|-
CASSWTGNTGELFF
>TRBV19|TRBD1|-
CASSMTGYEQYF
>TRBV20-1|TRBD1|-
CSASQGGGGQELYGYTF
>TRBV19|-|-
CASNPIQASNQPQHF
>TRBV6-5|TRBD1|-
CASRSTGNNSPLHF
>TRBV4-3|TRBD1|once
CASSQGVTGGIGNTIYF
>TRBV7-2|TRBD1|-
CASSHRGNYGYTF